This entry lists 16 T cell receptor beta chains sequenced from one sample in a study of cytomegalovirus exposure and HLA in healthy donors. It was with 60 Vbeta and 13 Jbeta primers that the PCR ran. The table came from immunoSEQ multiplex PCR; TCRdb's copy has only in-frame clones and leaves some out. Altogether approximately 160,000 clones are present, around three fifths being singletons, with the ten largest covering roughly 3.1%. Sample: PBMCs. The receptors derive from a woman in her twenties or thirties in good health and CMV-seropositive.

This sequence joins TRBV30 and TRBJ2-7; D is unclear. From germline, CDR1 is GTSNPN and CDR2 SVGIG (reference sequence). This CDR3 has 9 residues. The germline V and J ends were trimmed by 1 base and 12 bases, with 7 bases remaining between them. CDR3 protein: CAWSGEMYF. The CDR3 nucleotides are TGTGCCTGGAGTGGAGAGATGTACTTC.

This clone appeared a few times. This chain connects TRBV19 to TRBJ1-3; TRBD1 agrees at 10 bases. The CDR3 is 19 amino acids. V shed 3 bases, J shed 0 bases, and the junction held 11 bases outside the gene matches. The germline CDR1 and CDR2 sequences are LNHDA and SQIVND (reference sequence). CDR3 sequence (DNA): TGTGCCAGTAGTATCCGGGACAGGGGCGCGGGACGCTCTGGAAACACCATATATTTT. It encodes CASSIRDRGAGRSGNTIYF.

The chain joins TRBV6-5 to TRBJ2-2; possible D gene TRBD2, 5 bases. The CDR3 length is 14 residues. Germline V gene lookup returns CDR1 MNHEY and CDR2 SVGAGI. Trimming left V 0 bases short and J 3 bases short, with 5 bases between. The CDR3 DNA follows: TGTGCCAGCAGTTACTCGCGGGACACCGGGGAGCTGTTTTTT. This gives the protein CASSYSRDTGELFF.

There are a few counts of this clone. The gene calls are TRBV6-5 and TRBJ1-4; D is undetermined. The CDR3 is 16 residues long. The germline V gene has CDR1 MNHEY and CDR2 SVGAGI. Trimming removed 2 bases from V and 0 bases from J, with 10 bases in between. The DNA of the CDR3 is TGTGCCAGCAGTTACGGCCCCCCGTCAACTAATGAAAAACTGTTTTTT. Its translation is CASSYGPPSTNEKLFF.

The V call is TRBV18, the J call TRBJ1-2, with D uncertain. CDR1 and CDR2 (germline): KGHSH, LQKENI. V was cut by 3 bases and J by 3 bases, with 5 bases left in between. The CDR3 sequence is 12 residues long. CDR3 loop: CASSPPDYGYTF. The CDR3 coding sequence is TGTGCCAGCTCACCGCCAGACTATGGCTACACCTTC.

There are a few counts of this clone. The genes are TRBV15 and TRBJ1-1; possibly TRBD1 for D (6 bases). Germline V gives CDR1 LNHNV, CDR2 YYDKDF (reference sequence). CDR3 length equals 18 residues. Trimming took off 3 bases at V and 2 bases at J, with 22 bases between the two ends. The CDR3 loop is CATSRNAVGTMLNTEAFF. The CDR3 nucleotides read TGTGCCACCAGCAGGAACGCAGTGGGGACAATGCTTAACACTGAAGCTTTCTTT.

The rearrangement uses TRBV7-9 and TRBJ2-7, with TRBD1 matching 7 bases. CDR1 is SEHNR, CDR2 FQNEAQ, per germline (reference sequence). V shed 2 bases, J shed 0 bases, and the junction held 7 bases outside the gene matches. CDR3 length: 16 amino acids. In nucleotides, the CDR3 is TGTGCCAGCAGCTTATATCAGGGGGAAAGCTCCTACGAGCAGTACTTC. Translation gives CASSLYQGESSYEQYF.

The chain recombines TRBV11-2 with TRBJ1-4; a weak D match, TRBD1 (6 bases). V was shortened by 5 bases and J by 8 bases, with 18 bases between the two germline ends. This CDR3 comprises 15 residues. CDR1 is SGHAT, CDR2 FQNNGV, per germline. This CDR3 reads CASSGVTGSREKLFF. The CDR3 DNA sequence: TGTGCCAGCAGCGGGGTGACAGGTTCAAGGGAAAAACTGTTTTTT.

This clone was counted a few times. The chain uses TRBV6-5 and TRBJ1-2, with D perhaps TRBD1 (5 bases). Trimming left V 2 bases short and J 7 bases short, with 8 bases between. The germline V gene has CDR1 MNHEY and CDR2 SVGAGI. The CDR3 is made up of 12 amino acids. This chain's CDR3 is CASSYTGAGYTF. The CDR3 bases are TGTGCCAGCAGTTACACTGGGGCTGGCTACACCTTC.

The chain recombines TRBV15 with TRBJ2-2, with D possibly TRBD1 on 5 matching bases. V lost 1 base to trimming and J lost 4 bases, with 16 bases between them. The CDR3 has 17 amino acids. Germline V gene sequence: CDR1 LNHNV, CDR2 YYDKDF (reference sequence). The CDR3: CATSRGVFDSLTGELFF. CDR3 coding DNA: TGTGCCACCAGCAGAGGAGTATTTGACAGTCTCACCGGGGAGCTGTTTTTT. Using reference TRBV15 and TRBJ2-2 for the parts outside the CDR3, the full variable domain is DAMVIQNPRYQVTQFGKPVTLSCSQTLNHNVMYWYQQKSSQAPKLLFHYYDKDFNNEADTPDNFQSRRPNTSFCFLDIRSPGLGDTAMYLCATSRGVFDSLTGELFFGEGSRLTVL.

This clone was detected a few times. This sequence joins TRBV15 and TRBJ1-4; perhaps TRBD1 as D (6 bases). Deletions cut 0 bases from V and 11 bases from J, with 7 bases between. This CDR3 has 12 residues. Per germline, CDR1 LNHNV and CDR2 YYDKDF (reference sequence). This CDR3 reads CATSRDQGKLFF. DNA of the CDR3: TGTGCCACCAGCAGAGACCAGGGGAAACTGTTTTTT.

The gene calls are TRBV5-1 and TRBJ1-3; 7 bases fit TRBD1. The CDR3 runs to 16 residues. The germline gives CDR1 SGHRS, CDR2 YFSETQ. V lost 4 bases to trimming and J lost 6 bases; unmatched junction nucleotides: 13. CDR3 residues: CASSPGDREPTNTIYF. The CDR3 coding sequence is TGCGCCAGCAGCCCAGGAGACAGGGAACCCACAAACACCATATATTTT. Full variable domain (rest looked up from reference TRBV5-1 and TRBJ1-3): KAGVTQTPRYLIKTRGQQVTLSCSPISGHRSVSWYQQTPGQGLQFLFEYFSETQRNKGNFPGRFSGRQFSNSRSEMNVSTLELGDSALYLCASSPGDREPTNTIYFGEGSWLTVV.

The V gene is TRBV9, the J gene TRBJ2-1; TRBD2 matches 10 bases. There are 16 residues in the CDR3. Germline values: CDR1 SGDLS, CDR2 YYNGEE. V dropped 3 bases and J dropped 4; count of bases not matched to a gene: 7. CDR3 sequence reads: CASSATPSGSYNEQFF. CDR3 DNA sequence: TGTGCCAGCAGCGCCACGCCTAGCGGGAGTTACAATGAGCAGTTCTTC. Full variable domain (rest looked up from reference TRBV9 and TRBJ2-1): DSGVTQTPKHLITATGQRVTLRCSPRSGDLSVYWYQQSLDQGLQFLIQYYNGEERAKGNILERFSAQQFPDLHSELNLSSLELGDSALYFCASSATPSGSYNEQFFGPGTRLTVL.

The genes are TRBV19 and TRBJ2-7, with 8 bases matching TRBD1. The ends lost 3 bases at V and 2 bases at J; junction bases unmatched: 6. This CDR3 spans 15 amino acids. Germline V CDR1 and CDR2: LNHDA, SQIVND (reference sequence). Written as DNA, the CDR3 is TGTGCCAGTAGTATTGGGACAGGCCTCGCCTACGAGCAGTACTTC. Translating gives CASSIGTGLAYEQYF.

Written as DNA, the CDR3 is TGTGCCAGCAGCTTGGGACAGGGGACCGGGGAGCTGTTTTTT. It codes for CASSLGQGTGELFF. This chain joins TRBV5-5 and TRBJ2-2; 8 bases map to TRBD1. The germline CDR1 and CDR2 sequences are SGHKS and YYEKEE (reference sequence). J lost 5 bases, V lost 0 bases, and 0 bases had no gene match. The CDR3 runs to 14 residues.

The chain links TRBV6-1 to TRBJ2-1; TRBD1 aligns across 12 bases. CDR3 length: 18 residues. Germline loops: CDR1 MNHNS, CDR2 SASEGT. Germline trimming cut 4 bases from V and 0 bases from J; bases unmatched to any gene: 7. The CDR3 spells CASSVTGQGASSYNEQFF. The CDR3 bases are TGTGCCAGCAGTGTAACGGGACAGGGGGCCAGCTCCTACAATGAGCAGTTCTTC.